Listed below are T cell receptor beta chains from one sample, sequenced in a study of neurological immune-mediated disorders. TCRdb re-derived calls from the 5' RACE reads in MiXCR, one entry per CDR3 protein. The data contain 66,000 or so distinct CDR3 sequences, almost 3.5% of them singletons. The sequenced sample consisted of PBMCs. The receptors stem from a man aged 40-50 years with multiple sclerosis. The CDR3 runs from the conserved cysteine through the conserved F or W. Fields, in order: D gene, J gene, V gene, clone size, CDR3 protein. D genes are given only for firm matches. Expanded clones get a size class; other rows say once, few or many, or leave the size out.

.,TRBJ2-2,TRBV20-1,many,CSARAQLSNTGELFF
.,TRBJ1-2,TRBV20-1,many,CSARDSGGLYGYTF
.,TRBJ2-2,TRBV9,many,CASSVEGGTANTGELFF
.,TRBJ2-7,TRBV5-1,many,CASSSRTALTYEQYF
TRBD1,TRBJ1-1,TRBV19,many,CATRTGFGGTEAFF
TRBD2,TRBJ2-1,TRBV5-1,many,CASSLIAGGRNEQFF
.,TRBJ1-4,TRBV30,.,CACSLGTNEKLFF
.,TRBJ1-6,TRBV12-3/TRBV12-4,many,CASRTGANNSPLHF
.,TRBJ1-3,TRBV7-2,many,CASSPTYLKSSGNTIYF
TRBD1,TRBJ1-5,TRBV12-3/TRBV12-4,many,CASSPRTGGGQPQHF
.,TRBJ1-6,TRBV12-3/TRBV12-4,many,CASSLSGATDSSPLHF
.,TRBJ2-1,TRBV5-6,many,CASSLGGPNNEQFF
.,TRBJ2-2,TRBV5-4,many,CASSLDMIGELFF
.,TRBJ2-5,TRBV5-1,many,CASTPSWGGQETQYF
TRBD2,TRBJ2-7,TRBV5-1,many,CASSLPRETSGSWYEQYF
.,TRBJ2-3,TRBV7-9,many,CASSDGTDTQYF
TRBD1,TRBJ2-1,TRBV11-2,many,CASSLLPGTARPNEQFF
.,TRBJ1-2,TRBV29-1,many,CSVTGTDYGYTF
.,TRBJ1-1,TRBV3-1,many,CASSYDTEAFF
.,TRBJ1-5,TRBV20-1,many,CSARSSLNQPQHF
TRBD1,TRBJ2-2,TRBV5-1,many,CASSLREDRLRGELFF
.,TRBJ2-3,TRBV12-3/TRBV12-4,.,CASNSHRGGRAPDTQYF
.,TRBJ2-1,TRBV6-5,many,CASSYAGNSYNEQFF
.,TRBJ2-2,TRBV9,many,CASSVDRRELFF
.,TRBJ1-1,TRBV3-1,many,CASSQVGAGTEAFF
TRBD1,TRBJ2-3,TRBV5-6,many,CASSFVGQGIDTQYF
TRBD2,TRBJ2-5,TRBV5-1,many,CASSLGTSDQETQYF
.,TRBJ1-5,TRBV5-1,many,CASSKGGSQPQHF
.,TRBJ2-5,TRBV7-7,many,CASSLSRSQETQYF
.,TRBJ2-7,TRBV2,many,CASSESLVYEQYF
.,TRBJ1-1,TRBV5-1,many,CASSLEGSDTEAFF
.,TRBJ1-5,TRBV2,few,CARGGDTGSPQPQHF
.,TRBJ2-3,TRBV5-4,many,CASSLGWRTGTDTQYF
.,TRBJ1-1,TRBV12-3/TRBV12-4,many,CASSSTLSGTEAFF
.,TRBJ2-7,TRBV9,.,CASSHNGSGSYEQYF
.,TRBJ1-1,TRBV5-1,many,CASSWTGGNTEAFF
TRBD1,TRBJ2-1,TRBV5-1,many,CASSFRDSTYNEQFF
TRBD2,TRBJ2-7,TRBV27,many,CASSLYGGGGPSYEQYF
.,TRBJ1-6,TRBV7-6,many,CASSLGIGRNSPLHF
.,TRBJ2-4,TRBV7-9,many,CASSSLGDIQYF
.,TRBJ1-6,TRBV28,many,CASSLGGGGPAGENSPLHF
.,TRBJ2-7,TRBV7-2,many,CASSLGGTYSYEQYF
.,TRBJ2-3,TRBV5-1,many,CASSSTASTDTQYF
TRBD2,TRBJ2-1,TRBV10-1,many,CASSQQREGGEQFF
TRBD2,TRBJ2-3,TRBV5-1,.,CASSLLPSGLSTDTQYF
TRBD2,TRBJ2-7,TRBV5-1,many,CASSLEGTSGSYEQYF
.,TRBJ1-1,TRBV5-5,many,CASSLNRGFRAFF
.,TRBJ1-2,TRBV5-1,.,CASSLGGSPARDGYTF
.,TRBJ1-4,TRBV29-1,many,CSVEEGGDEKLFF
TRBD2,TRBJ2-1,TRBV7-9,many,CASSSRTSVGNEQFF
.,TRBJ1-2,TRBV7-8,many,CASSLFWEAGYTF
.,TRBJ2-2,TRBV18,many,CASSPQTATGELFF
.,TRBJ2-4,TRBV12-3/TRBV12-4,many,CASTKVIAKNIQYF
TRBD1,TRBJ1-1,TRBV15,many,CATSRRTGTTEAFF
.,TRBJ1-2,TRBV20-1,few,CSASASNYGYTF